Each of the 28 T cell receptor beta chains below was sequenced from the same sample in a study of T cell responses to AZD1222 COVID-19 vaccine. Assay used: immunoSEQ multiplex PCR; TCRdb lists only in-frame clones, some missing. The sample includes roughly 150,000 clones, around 90% seen only once; the top ten take 1.5% to 2%. This specimen was peripheral blood, taken on day 0 of AZD1222 vaccination. These receptors were obtained from an adult in good health.

This chain connects TRBV30 to TRBJ1-1; D unclear. The germline V and J ends were trimmed by 3 bases and 1 base, with 9 bases remaining between them. Germline loops: CDR1 GTSNPN, CDR2 SVGIG (reference sequence). The CDR3 has 13 residues. CDR3: CAWSARGNTEAFF. The CDR3 nucleotides read TGTGCCTGGAGCGCTCGCGGGAACACTGAAGCTTTCTTT. Full variable domain (remainder filled in from reference TRBV30 and TRBJ1-1): SQTIHQWPATLVQPVGSPLSLECTVEGTSNPNLYWYRQAAGRGLQLLFYSVGIGQISSEVPQNLSASRPQDRQFILSSKKLLLSDSGFYLCAWSARGNTEAFFGQGTRLTVV.

The J gene is TRBJ1-2, the V gene TRBV24-1; D uncertain. V was shortened by 4 bases and J by 1 base, with 9 bases between the two germline ends. Germline CDR1 and CDR2: KGHDR and SFDVKD. The CDR3 sequence is 14 residues long. CDR3 DNA: TGTGCCACCAGTGAAGTCGGGATTAACTATGGCTACACCTTC. This codes for CATSEVGINYGYTF.

The chain couples TRBV29-1 to TRBJ1-4, with D perhaps matching TRBD1 (6 bases). This CDR3 spans 13 amino acids. The V gene's germline CDR1 is SQVTM and CDR2 ANQGSEA. Trimming cost V 3 bases and J 8 bases, with 13 bases left between them. CDR3 sequence reads: CSVEKGGGEKLFF. In DNA, the CDR3 is TGCAGCGTTGAGAAGGGAGGGGGAGAAAAACTGTTTTTT.

The chain combines TRBV19 with TRBJ1-1; no clear D gene. Germline loops: CDR1 LNHDA, CDR2 SQIVND (reference sequence). The CDR3 has 13 amino acids. Deletions cut 6 bases from V and 0 bases from J, with 8 bases between. CDR3: CASRDPLNTEAFF. The CDR3 DNA sequence: TGTGCCAGTAGGGACCCCCTGAACACTGAAGCTTTCTTT.

The chain joins TRBV28 to TRBJ1-2; D uncertain. The CDR3 is 14 residues long. Germline values: CDR1 MDHEN, CDR2 SYDVKM. Trimming removed 2 bases from V and 7 bases from J, with 14 bases in between. This chain's CDR3 is CASSLPPPTSGYTF. The CDR3 DNA is TGTGCCAGCAGTTTACCTCCTCCCACGAGTGGCTACACCTTC.

The V and J genes are TRBV10-2 and TRBJ1-1; D is unclear. The ends were cut back, 1 base at V and 1 base at J, with 4 bases in the middle. CDR3 length equals 13 residues. CDR1 WSHSY and CDR2 SAAADI come from the germline V gene. The DNA for the CDR3 is TGCGCCAGCAGTGAGTACACGAACACTGAAGCTTTCTTT. Amino acids: CASSEYTNTEAFF.

In its sample, this clone was seen a few times. This sequence joins TRBV28 and TRBJ1-1, with a tentative D call TRBD1 (6 bases). This CDR3 contains 18 residues. V lost 1 base to trimming and J lost 0 bases, with 18 bases between them. CDR1 is MDHEN and CDR2 is SYDVKM in the germline V gene. The CDR3 sequence is CASSLFGGLGTVNTEAFF. CDR3 DNA sequence: TGTGCCAGCAGTTTATTCGGGGGGCTGGGGACGGTGAACACTGAAGCTTTCTTT.

This rearrangement joins TRBV19 to TRBJ1-5; unclear D gene. The ends were cut back, 5 bases at V and 2 bases at J, with 16 bases in the middle. Per germline, CDR1 LNHDA and CDR2 SQIVND (reference sequence). The CDR3 consists of 16 residues. The CDR3 nucleotides are TGTGCCAGTAGTTCCGGGGAAGGGAGACGCAATCAGCCCCAGCATTTT. Translating gives CASSSGEGRRNQPQHF.

The chain links TRBV19 to TRBJ1-1, with D maybe TRBD1 (5 bases). V lost 8 bases to trimming and J lost 6 bases, with 13 bases between them. Germline CDR1 is LNHDA and CDR2 is SQIVND (reference sequence). The CDR3 spans 12 residues. For the CDR3, the DNA is TGTGCCAGTTTTAGGGGATTTGCTGAAGCTTTCTTT. This translates into CASFRGFAEAFF.

The J gene is TRBJ1-1, the V gene TRBV19; D may be TRBD1 (6 bases). The V gene's germline CDR1 is LNHDA and CDR2 SQIVND (reference sequence). The CDR3 length is 15 residues. Trimming left V 5 bases short and J 6 bases short, with 19 bases between. The CDR3 DNA follows: TGTGCCAGTAGTCCCCGCGGTCGGGGGCAATCTGAAGCTTTCTTT. It encodes CASSPRGRGQSEAFF.

The rearrangement links TRBV5-8 to TRBJ1-1, with no clear D. CDR1 is SGHTS, CDR2 YDEGEE, per germline. The CDR3 runs 11 residues. The DNA of the CDR3 is TGTGCTACGCAAAGGAACACTGAAGCTTTCTTT. Amino acids: CATQRNTEAFF.

This sequence joins TRBV11-2 and TRBJ1-1, with D unresolved. With 5 bases removed from V and 2 bases from J, the gap between germline ends came to 3 bases. Germline V gene lookup returns CDR1 SGHAT and CDR2 FQNNGV. CDR3 length: 11 amino acids. For the CDR3, the DNA is TGTGCCAGCAGCCCCAACACTGAAGCTTTCTTT. It translates to CASSPNTEAFF.

The chain has TRBV28 and TRBJ1-2, with D maybe TRBD1 (6 bases). The CDR3 loop spans 14 amino acids. CDR1 is MDHEN, CDR2 SYDVKM, per germline. Trimming stripped 5 bases from V and 8 bases from J, with 18 bases between. CDR3 protein: CASSRGKEVGGYTF. CDR3 in DNA: TGTGCCAGCAGTAGGGGGAAGGAGGTAGGGGGCTACACCTTC.

The V and J genes are TRBV5-1 and TRBJ1-2, with a tentative D call TRBD1 (6 bases). The ends were cut back, 3 bases at V and 6 bases at J, with 15 bases in the middle. The CDR3 contains 14 residues. CDR1 SGHRS and CDR2 YFSETQ come from the germline V gene. CDR3 sequence: CASSSSTGNHGYTF. The DNA of the CDR3 is TGCGCCAGCAGCTCTTCTACAGGGAACCATGGCTACACCTTC.

This chain links TRBV5-1 with TRBJ2-3, with TRBD2 as a possible D gene (6 bases). The CDR3 loop spans 15 amino acids. CDR1 and CDR2 from the germline V gene are SGHRS and YFSETQ. V dropped 3 bases and J dropped 2 bases, with 13 bases sitting between them. The CDR3 reads CASSSRAGITDTQYF. CDR3 DNA: TGCGCCAGCAGCTCGCGAGCGGGTATCACAGATACGCAGTATTTT.

This chain links TRBV5-6 with TRBJ2-5; D possibly uses TRBD1 or TRBD2 (6 bases each). There are 16 residues in the CDR3. V lost 2 bases and J lost 4, with 18 bases in between. Germline V gene lookup returns CDR1 SGHDT and CDR2 YYEEEE. This chain's CDR3 is CASSLSPGAVRETQYF. CDR3 bases: TGTGCCAGCAGCTTATCCCCGGGGGCTGTACGAGAGACCCAGTACTTC.

The chain uses TRBV7-6 and TRBJ1-1; D remains unclear. CDR3 length: 14 residues. Germline-derived CDR1 and CDR2 are SGHVS and FNYEAQ. Trimming stripped 1 base from V and 0 bases from J, with 6 bases between. In nucleotides, the CDR3 is TGTGCCAGCAGCTTAGATGAGATGAACACTGAAGCTTTCTTT. It specifies CASSLDEMNTEAFF.

This clone appeared a few times. This chain uses TRBV3-1 (or the pseudogene TRBV3-2) with TRBJ1-6, with 7 bases identical to TRBD1. This CDR3 is built from 14 residues. Germline-derived CDR1 and CDR2 are LGHDT and YNNKEL (reference sequence). Unmatched junction bases numbered 8, after V lost 5 bases and J lost 10 bases. The CDR3 sequence: CASSRTGRGSPLHF. CDR3 bases: TGTGCCAGCAGCAGGACAGGCCGGGGCTCACCCCTCCACTTT.

This clone was detected only once. The J gene is TRBJ1-1, the V gene TRBV2; TRBD1 matches at 9 bases. The CDR3 length is 17 residues. The junction had 12 bases not matched to a gene; V was cut back by 5 bases and J by 2 bases. Germline-derived CDR1 and CDR2 are SNHLY and FYNNEI. The CDR3 protein is CASSRRTGEDLNTEAFF. CDR3 nucleotide sequence: TGTGCCAGCAGTCGCCGGACAGGGGAGGACCTCAACACTGAAGCTTTCTTT.

This CDR3 reads CASTPSGLAQTYNEQFF. CDR3 DNA sequence: TGCGCCAGCACCCCATCAGGACTAGCGCAAACCTACAATGAGCAGTTCTTC. The rearrangement joins TRBV5-1 to TRBJ2-1; TRBD2 matches at 9 bases. The CDR3 runs to 17 residues. J lost 2 bases, V lost 6 bases, and 12 bases had no gene match. CDR1 is SGHRS and CDR2 is YFSETQ in the germline V gene.

This chain links TRBV19 with TRBJ1-3, with 7 bases identical to TRBD1. Per the germline V gene, CDR1 is LNHDA and CDR2 is SQIVND (reference sequence). This CDR3 contains 17 residues. J gave up 0 bases and V 2 bases, and 7 bases lay outside the gene matches. The CDR3 here is CASSISRQGYSGNTIYF. The CDR3 DNA reads TGTGCCAGTAGTATATCGCGACAGGGATACTCTGGAAACACCATATATTTT.

In its sample, this clone was seen once. The chain couples TRBV7-8 to TRBJ1-5; TRBD1 might be the D (6 bases). The germline CDR1 and CDR2 sequences are SGHVS and FQNEAQ. V was shortened by 8 bases and J by 12 bases, with 14 bases between the two germline ends. The CDR3 is 11 amino acids. This CDR3 is CASGTPGVQHF. CDR3 DNA sequence: TGTGCCAGCGGCACACCAGGGGTCCAGCATTTT.

The chain has TRBV9 and TRBJ1-1, with 8 nucleotides matching TRBD1. The germline gives CDR1 SGDLS, CDR2 YYNGEE. The CDR3 length is 14 residues. Unmatched junction bases numbered 5, after V lost 5 bases and J lost 2 bases. The CDR3 reads CASSQGASNTEAFF. The CDR3 DNA reads as TGTGCCAGCAGTCAGGGGGCATCAAACACTGAAGCTTTCTTT. The whole variable domain, remainder taken from reference TRBV9 and TRBJ1-1, is DSGVTQTPKHLITATGQRVTLRCSPRSGDLSVYWYQQSLDQGLQFLIQYYNGEERAKGNILERFSAQQFPDLHSELNLSSLELGDSALYFCASSQGASNTEAFFGQGTRLTVV.

This chain uses TRBV12-3 or TRBV12-4 with TRBJ1-5; D perhaps matches TRBD1 (6 bases). CDR3 length: 13 residues. V lost 6 bases and J lost 6, with 12 bases in between. CDR3 amino acids: CASRNGQIQPQHF. In nucleotides, the CDR3 is TGTGCCAGCAGAAACGGACAGATTCAGCCCCAGCATTTT.

The chain employs TRBV6-1 and TRBJ2-7; 8 bases are a match to TRBD1. Trimming removed 2 bases from V and 5 bases from J; junction bases left unmatched: 8. Germline V lookup: CDR1 MNHNS, CDR2 SASEGT. This CDR3 spans 15 amino acids. The CDR3 DNA reads TGTGCCAGCAGTGAAATAGGACAGGGTTCGGACGAGCAGTACTTC. Its protein is CASSEIGQGSDEQYF.

J is TRBJ2-1 and V is TRBV6-6; 11 bases align to TRBD2. CDR3 size: 14 residues. V was clipped by 11 bases and J by 7 bases; unmatched bases: 10. Germline CDR1 MNHNY, CDR2 SVGAGI (reference sequence). CDR3 coding DNA: TGTGCCGCCGACTTTAGCGGGAGGGGGAATGAGCAGTTCTTC. This codes for CAADFSGRGNEQFF.

V is TRBV5-1 and J is TRBJ1-1; D not resolved. The CDR3 length is 15 residues. CDR1 and CDR2 (germline): SGHRS, YFSETQ. With 1 base removed from V and 1 base from J, the gap between germline ends came to 11 bases. The CDR3 sequence is CASSLLRERNTEAFF. The CDR3, as DNA: TGCGCCAGCAGCTTGCTTCGGGAAAGGAACACTGAAGCTTTCTTT.

In its sample, this clone was seen once. The CDR3 bases are TGCGCCAGCAGTGATATAATGGCCTCCTACGAGCAGTACTTC. Amino acid sequence: CASSDIMASYEQYF. The rearrangement uses TRBV10-1 and TRBJ2-7; D is unclear. CDR1 is WNHNN, CDR2 SYGVQD, per germline (reference sequence). Trimming took off 3 bases at V and 0 bases at J, with 9 bases between the two ends. There are 14 residues in the CDR3.